This passage covers 29 T cell receptor beta chains from one sample sequenced in a study of T cells in Graves' hyperthyroidism and ophthalmopathy (dated by TCRdb to the late 2010s). The protocol used for the library was multiplex PCR. Sequencer: Illumina HiSeq 2000. The TCR beta CDR3 regions were amplified from RNA transcripts. The TCR CDR3 was subjected to a first round of RT-PCR using the HTBI primer set and the Qiagen OneStep RT-PCR kit. The public sequencing data were trimmed at Q25 with fastp and processed into clonotypes with MiXCR by TCRdb, which kept only in-frame beta chains. For every CDR3 protein sequence, its rows merge into one entry that carries the most common genes and DNA. This sample lists approximately 400,000 distinct CDR3 sequences; roughly 18% were detected once. 40% of the sample is taken by the ten largest. The specimen was blood. These receptors were taken from a man aged 18 to 30 with Graves' ophthalmopathy.

This clonotype showed up just a few times. V and J are TRBV6-6 and TRBJ1-4; D gene uncertain. CDR1 is MNHNY, CDR2 SVGAGI, per germline (reference sequence). The V end lost 0 bases, the J end lost 8 bases, and 10 bases lay between the germline ends. The length of the CDR3 is 14 residues. The CDR3 sequence is CASSYSRDREKLFF. The CDR3 DNA reads TGTGCCAGCAGTTACTCCCGGGATAGAGAAAAACTGTTTTTT.

V and J are TRBV10-3 and TRBJ2-7; the match to TRBD1 covers 12 bases. The CDR3 runs to 18 residues. The ends lost 2 bases at V and 5 bases at J; junction bases unmatched: 13. The germline gives CDR1 ENHRY, CDR2 SYGVKD. CDR3 sequence (DNA): TGTGCCATCAGTGAGACACGGTTGGGACAGGGGGCGCCCCACGAGCAGTACTTC. Amino acids: CAISETRLGQGAPHEQYF.

This clonotype was seen more than once but under ten times. The CDR3 nucleotides read TGCGCCAGCAGCCAAGATCAAGCGGGGGGCTACGAGCAGTACTTC. It specifies CASSQDQAGGYEQYF. The chain employs TRBV4-1 and TRBJ2-7; 9 nucleotides match TRBD2. The CDR3 is made up of 15 amino acids. V lost 0 bases, J lost 3 bases, and 3 bases stayed unmatched. Germline CDR1 and CDR2: MGHRA and YSYEKL.

In this sample, this clonotype turned up many times. The chain couples TRBV7-9 to TRBJ2-7; no clear D gene. Trimming removed 5 bases at V and 5 bases at J, with 13 bases between. Germline V gives CDR1 SEHNR, CDR2 FQNEAQ (reference sequence). The CDR3 has 13 amino acids. CDR3 nucleotides: TGTGCCAGCAGCGCGGCCGTCGCGGACGAGCAGTACTTC. This gives the protein CASSAAVADEQYF.

This clonotype has only a few counts. This rearrangement joins TRBV15 to TRBJ1-6; D perhaps matches TRBD1 (6 bases). The CDR3 runs 16 residues. Between the trimmed V and J ends, which lost 0 bases and 5 bases, there was a span of 11 bases. Per the germline V gene, CDR1 is LNHNV and CDR2 is YYDKDF (reference sequence). CDR3 protein: CATSRDPAGDNSPLHF. CDR3 DNA sequence: TGTGCCACCAGCAGAGACCCGGCAGGGGATAATTCACCCCTCCACTTT. Full variable domain (rest looked up from reference TRBV15 and TRBJ1-6): DAMVIQNPRYQVTQFGKPVTLSCSQTLNHNVMYWYQQKSSQAPKLLFHYYDKDFNNEADTPDNFQSRRPNTSFCFLDIRSPGLGDTAMYLCATSRDPAGDNSPLHFGNGTRLTVT.

In its sample, this clonotype was seen a few times. V and J are TRBV19 and TRBJ1-5; 7 bases fit TRBD1. This CDR3 is 15 amino acids long. V was clipped by 5 bases and J by 2 bases; unmatched bases: 6. Germline CDR1 is LNHDA and CDR2 is SQIVND (reference sequence). The chain's CDR3 is CASSRQGDGNQPQHF. The DNA for the CDR3 is TGTGCCAGTAGTCGTCAGGGGGATGGCAATCAGCCCCAGCATTTT.

Details on this clonotype: A much bigger clone sits one base away, suggesting this may be a read error. The chain uses TRBV5-1 and TRBJ2-1; possibly TRBD1 for D (5 bases). The germline V gene has CDR1 SGHRS and CDR2 YFSETQ. Trimming removed 0 bases at V and 6 bases at J, with 16 bases between. The CDR3 is made up of 16 amino acids. The CDR3 DNA is TGCGCCAGCAGCTTGGATCATAGGGGCTCGGTCAATGAGCAGTTCTTC. It codes for CASSLDHRGSVNEQFF.

Many counts were recorded for this clonotype. This chain uses TRBV7-8 with TRBJ1-1; the match to TRBD1 covers 9 bases. Unmatched junction bases numbered 6, after V lost 5 bases and J lost 5 bases. The CDR3 contains 14 residues. Germline V gives CDR1 SGHVS, CDR2 FQNEAQ. The CDR3 region is CASSHRGRRTEAFF. The CDR3 bases are TGTGCCAGCAGCCACAGGGGGCGGAGGACTGAAGCTTTCTTT.

This clonotype was recorded at least ten times. This rearrangement joins TRBV20-1 to TRBJ1-5; D not certain. Trimming took off 3 bases at V and 1 base at J, with 13 bases between the two ends. The CDR3 has 15 amino acids. CDR1 DFQATT and CDR2 SNEGSKA come from the germline V gene (reference sequence). The CDR3 nucleotides are TGCAGTGCTAGGAAATACGTAACGAGCAATCAGCCCCAGCATTTT. This codes for CSARKYVTSNQPQHF.

The table lists this clonotype with many counts. V and J are TRBV2 and TRBJ2-3; D perhaps matches TRBD2 (5 bases). Germline lookup yields CDR1 SNHLY and CDR2 FYNNEI. The V end lost 4 bases, the J end lost 6 bases, and 14 bases lay between the germline ends. The length of the CDR3 is 14 residues. The CDR3 here is CASSGTGLGDTQYF. CDR3 nucleotides: TGTGCCAGCAGTGGGACTGGCCTGGGGGATACGCAGTATTTT.

This clonotype was seen a handful of times. The rearrangement links TRBV18 to TRBJ1-3, with a weak D call TRBD1 (6 bases). The V gene's germline CDR1 is KGHSH and CDR2 LQKENI. There are 16 residues in the CDR3. The germline V and J ends were trimmed by 0 bases and 2 bases, with 11 bases remaining between them. CDR3 region: CASSPPLGAPGNTIYF. The CDR3 DNA is TGTGCCAGCTCACCACCTCTGGGGGCTCCTGGAAACACCATATATTTT.

This clonotype was found many times. The V call is TRBV2, the J call TRBJ1-2, with a tentative D call TRBD1 (5 bases). The germline CDR1 and CDR2 sequences are SNHLY and FYNNEI. V was shortened by 8 bases and J by 6 bases, with 16 bases between the two germline ends. The CDR3 runs 13 residues. The CDR3 is CASHRSPQDGYTF. CDR3 nucleotides: TGTGCCAGCCACAGGTCGCCTCAGGATGGCTACACCTTC.

This chain connects TRBV9 to TRBJ1-5, with TRBD1 identical over 7 bases. The CDR3 runs 15 residues. The trim removed 4 bases at V and 7 bases at J, leaving 11 bases unmatched. CDR1 SGDLS and CDR2 YYNGEE come from the germline V gene. The CDR3 DNA reads TGTGCCAGCAGCCGTGGACAGGACACGCGGCAGCCCCAGCATTTT. Its protein is CASSRGQDTRQPQHF.

Only one count was recorded for this clonotype. The chain links TRBV7-9 to TRBJ2-5; possibly TRBD1 or TRBD2 for D (5 bases each). The ends were cut back, 1 base at V and 5 bases at J, with 11 bases in the middle. The CDR3 is 14 amino acids. CDR1 and CDR2 from the germline V gene are SEHNR and FQNEAQ (reference sequence). The CDR3, as DNA: TGTGCCAGCAGCTTAGGTGGGGGAAAGGAGACCCAGTACTTC. This encodes CASSLGGGKETQYF.

This clonotype was seen repeatedly, ten times or more. The chain combines TRBV5-1 with TRBJ2-7, with D possibly matching TRBD1 (6 bases). V lost 3 bases, J lost 3 bases, and 19 bases lay in between. This CDR3 has 16 residues. The germline V gene encodes CDR1 SGHRS and CDR2 YFSETQ. This CDR3 is CASSCTGKTNLYEQYF. The DNA for the CDR3 is TGCGCCAGCAGCTGTACAGGGAAAACGAACCTCTACGAGCAGTACTTC.

There are many counts of this clonotype. This rearrangement joins TRBV6-1 to TRBJ2-7; weak D call: TRBD2 (7 bases). CDR3 length: 14 residues. Trimming pared 6 bases from V and 0 bases from J, leaving 12 bases between. The germline V gene has CDR1 MNHNS and CDR2 SASEGT. The CDR3: CASRRGDYSYEQYF. DNA for the CDR3: TGTGCCAGCAGGAGGGGGGACTACTCCTACGAGCAGTACTTC.

J is TRBJ1-2 and V is TRBV18; D gene ambiguous. V shed 1 base and J shed 8 bases, with 20 bases lying between them. The CDR3 is 16 residues long. CDR1 is KGHSH, CDR2 LQKENI, per germline. CDR3 nucleotide sequence: TGTGCCAGCTCACCACTCCCCTCAGCTGAGGCCGGAGGCTACACCTTC. Its translation: CASSPLPSAEAGGYTF.

This chain uses TRBV11-2 with TRBJ2-7; TRBD1 aligns across 10 bases. This CDR3 spans 15 amino acids. Germline lookup yields CDR1 SGHAT and CDR2 FQNNGV. V was pared by 7 bases and J by 3 bases, with 9 bases of the junction left unmatched. CDR3 region: CASTPKGQGRYEQYF. CDR3 nucleotide sequence: TGTGCCAGCACCCCTAAGGGACAGGGGCGCTACGAGCAGTACTTC.

This clonotype was observed at least ten times. This chain links TRBV3-1 with TRBJ1-5; D gene uncertain. CDR1 is LGHDT and CDR2 is YNNKEL in the germline V gene (reference sequence). CDR3 length equals 15 residues. With 0 bases removed from V and 2 bases from J, the gap between germline ends came to 8 bases. CDR3 loop: CASSQDLTGNQPQHF. CDR3 nucleotide sequence: TGTGCCAGCAGCCAAGATCTCACAGGCAATCAGCCCCAGCATTTT. Full variable domain (outside the CDR3, taken from reference TRBV3-1 and TRBJ1-5): DTAVSQTPKYLVTQMGNDKSIKCEQNLGHDTMYWYKQDSKKFLKIMFSYNNKELIINETVPNRFSPKSPDKAHLNLHINSLELGDSAVYFCASSQDLTGNQPQHFGDGTRLSIL.

This clonotype was recorded at least ten times. The chain couples TRBV9 to TRBJ2-3; D may be TRBD2 (5 bases). CDR1 and CDR2 (germline): SGDLS, YYNGEE. The length of the CDR3 is 12 residues. Between the trimmed V and J ends, which lost 5 bases and 3 bases, there was a span of 7 bases. The CDR3 DNA reads TGTGCCAGCAGTGGACTTACAGATACGCAGTATTTT. Amino acid sequence: CASSGLTDTQYF.

Many counts were recorded for this clonotype. This CDR3 reads CASSFWVNQPQHF. The DNA of the CDR3 is TGTGCCAGCAGTTTTTGGGTAAATCAGCCCCAGCATTTT. V is TRBV27 and J is TRBJ1-5, with no clear D. Trimming pared 3 bases from V and 4 bases from J, leaving 7 bases between. Germline CDR1 and CDR2: MNHEY and SMNVEV (reference sequence). The CDR3 is 13 residues long.

The J gene is TRBJ2-2, the V gene TRBV2; 7 nucleotides align to TRBD2. The germline gives CDR1 SNHLY, CDR2 FYNNEI. This CDR3 is 15 amino acids long. V dropped 8 bases and J dropped 0; count of bases not matched to a gene: 6. The CDR3 region has the DNA TGTGCCAGCTTGGGGGGGTACACGAACACCGGGGAGCTGTTTTTT. Its translation is CASLGGYTNTGELFF.

This clonotype was counted ten times or more. The chain links TRBV18 to TRBJ1-6; D is undetermined. There are 12 residues in the CDR3. CDR1 and CDR2 from the germline V gene are KGHSH and LQKENI. Trimming removed 1 base at V and 7 bases at J, with 2 bases between. The CDR3 coding sequence is TGTGCCAGCTCACCACTAAATTCACCCCTCCACTTT. As protein: CASSPLNSPLHF.

This chain connects TRBV6-5 to TRBJ1-2; 7 bases match TRBD1. The CDR3 has 14 residues. Trimming cost V 2 bases and J 4 bases; bases outside gene matches: 4. Germline loops: CDR1 MNHEY, CDR2 SVGAGI. CDR3 nucleotide sequence: TGTGCCAGCAGTTACGGGGACAGAAGCTATGGCTACACCTTC. Encoded protein: CASSYGDRSYGYTF.

This clonotype was counted at least ten times. This sequence joins TRBV7-3 and TRBJ1-1; 8 nucleotides match TRBD1. Trimming at V came to 2 bases and at J to 1 base, leaving 3 bases not matched to a gene. The germline V gene encodes CDR1 SGHTA and CDR2 FQGTGA. CDR3 length: 15 residues. CDR3: CASSLQGQANTEAFF. The CDR3 DNA sequence: TGTGCCAGCAGCTTACAGGGACAGGCGAACACTGAAGCTTTCTTT.

CDR3 region: CASSLEGGATTGELFF. DNA for the CDR3: TGCGCCAGCAGCTTGGAGGGCGGGGCAACCACCGGGGAGCTGTTTTTT. The chain combines TRBV5-1 with TRBJ2-2, with a tentative D call TRBD2 (6 bases). This CDR3 region has 16 residues. Germline-derived CDR1 and CDR2 are SGHRS and YFSETQ. V was cut by 0 bases and J by 4 bases, with 13 bases left in between.

This clonotype was found a few times. The V gene is TRBV5-1, the J gene TRBJ1-2, with 7 bases aligning to TRBD1. Germline lookup yields CDR1 SGHRS and CDR2 YFSETQ. The length of the CDR3 is 12 residues. V lost 4 bases to trimming and J lost 8 bases; unmatched junction nucleotides: 5. CDR3 residues: CASSHDREGYTF. The DNA of the CDR3 is TGCGCCAGCAGCCATGACAGGGAGGGCTACACCTTC.

This clonotype was detected ten times or more. The chain links TRBV12-3 or TRBV12-4 to TRBJ2-5, with 10 bases that match TRBD2. There are 15 residues in the CDR3. V lost 6 bases and J lost 4; bases outside the gene matches: 8. CDR3 protein: CASSPSGGRTETQYF. CDR3 DNA: TGTGCCAGCAGCCCTAGCGGGGGTAGGACAGAGACCCAGTACTTC.

This clonotype was recorded at least ten times. The chain recombines TRBV11-3 with TRBJ2-1; perhaps TRBD2 as D (7 bases). V lost 5 bases, J lost 4 bases, and 15 bases lay in between. The CDR3 is made up of 15 amino acids. Germline V gene lookup returns CDR1 SGHNT and CDR2 YENEEA. The CDR3, as DNA: TGTGCCAGCAGCCAACGGGGGGCGGTATACAATGAGCAGTTCTTC. Translation: CASSQRGAVYNEQFF.